The clone carrying this T cell receptor (beta chain) appeared a few times. This sample is drawn from a study of blood T cell repertoires in COVID-19. Study-level background: Samples of COVID-19 (acute and convalescent) were obtained from the United States, Italy and Spain.

This CDR3 region has 11 residues. Trimming removed 8 bases from V and 4 bases from J, with 9 bases in between. Method: immunoSEQ multiplex PCR; TCRdb's copy keeps in-frame clones and lacks some. In the table there are around 180,000 clones, roughly 78% of which are singletons. The sequenced sample consisted of peripheral blood. The chain links TRBV12-3 or TRBV12-4 to TRBJ2-7; no definite D call. The receptor's source is a man aged 65 to 79 with active or convalescent COVID-19. The CDR3 loop reads CASSAGYEQYF. CDR3 nucleotides: TGTGCCAGCTCGGCCGGGTACGAGCAGTACTTC.